This is a list of T cell receptor beta chains from one sample in a study of blood T cell repertoires in COVID-19. The repertoire was sequenced with immunoSEQ multiplex PCR; TCRdb's copy has only in-frame clones and lacks some. This sample yields fewer than 150,000 clones, of which less than 80% are seen a single time; about 2.3% belongs to the top ten. The sequenced material came from peripheral blood. The receptors here all came from a man over 45 with acute or convalescent COVID-19. CDR3s include the opening cysteine and the closing phenylalanine or tryptophan. The order of the fields is clone size, J gene, V gene, D gene, CDR3 DNA, CDR3 protein. The D gene is left open where the match is weak. Some rows have no size entry. The others give once, few or many, or a class for an expanded clone.

size: .; J: TRBJ1-4; V: TRBV5-4; D: TRBD1; DNA: TGTGCCAGCAGCCCCCGACAGGGTCTAAATGAAAAACTGTTTTTT; CDR3: CASSPRQGLNEKLFF
size: .; J: TRBJ2-3; V: TRBV5-1; D: TRBD1; DNA: TGCGCCAGCAGCTTCTTCGGACAGGGGGATAGTATAACTTTCACAGATACGCAGTATTTT; CDR3: CASSFFGQGDSITFTDTQYF
size: once; J: TRBJ1-1; V: TRBV9; D: .; DNA: TGTGCCAGCAGCCCACGGGACACTGAAGCTTTCTTT; CDR3: CASSPRDTEAFF
size: .; J: TRBJ1-2; V: TRBV5-4; D: .; DNA: TGTGCCAGCACCTCCAGGGTCGGCTATGGCTACACCTTC; CDR3: CASTSRVGYGYTF
size: .; J: TRBJ1-2; V: TRBV19; D: TRBD1; DNA: TGTGCCAGTAGTAGGGGACAGGGACTCTATGGCTACACCTTC; CDR3: CASSRGQGLYGYTF
size: .; J: TRBJ2-7; V: TRBV13; D: .; DNA: TGTGCCAGCAGCCATAGCGAGGACTACGAGCAGTACTTC; CDR3: CASSHSEDYEQYF
size: .; J: TRBJ1-2; V: TRBV6-5; D: .; DNA: TGTGCCAGCGCCCGCCGCCAGGGGCGACGAGGTGGCTACACCTTC; CDR3: CASARRQGRRGGYTF
size: medium-sized; J: TRBJ2-2; V: TRBV6-4; D: .; DNA: TGTGCCAGCAGTGACTCAGTTACAGCGGACACCGGGGAGCTGTTTTTT; CDR3: CASSDSVTADTGELFF
size: .; J: TRBJ2-1; V: TRBV5-6; D: TRBD2; DNA: TGTGCCAGCAGCTTCGCTAGCGGGACCCATGAGCAGTTCTTC; CDR3: CASSFASGTHEQFF
size: .; J: TRBJ2-7; V: TRBV27; D: .; DNA: TGTGCCAGCAGTTTAGCCGGGACACTCTACGAGCAGTACTTC; CDR3: CASSLAGTLYEQYF
size: .; J: TRBJ2-5; V: TRBV27; D: TRBD1; DNA: TGTGCCAGCAGTTCGACCGGGACAGGGATTCAAGAGACCCAGTACTTC; CDR3: CASSSTGTGIQETQYF